The rows below give T cell receptor beta chains drawn from one sample of a study of blood T cells in healthy people across ages. TCRdb called the 5' RACE reads again in MiXCR, with one record for every CDR3 protein. This table has 710,000 or so distinct CDR3 sequences, about a fifth appearing once. Sequenced input: blood. These receptors came from a man in his 70s in good health. The CDR3 runs from the conserved cysteine through the conserved F or W. D genes are given only for firm matches. Size values are once, few and many counts, or a class for expanded clones, and some rows have none.

d_call: NA; j_call: TRBJ2-7; clone_size: few; v_call: TRBV3-1; cdr3_aa: CASSHARVGEQYF; cdr3_nt: TGTGCCAGCAGCCACGCCAGGGTTGGCGAGCAGTACTTC
d_call: NA; j_call: TRBJ2-3; clone_size: NA; v_call: TRBV11-2; cdr3_aa: CASSLRLQGEADTQYF; cdr3_nt: TGTGCCAGCAGCTTAAGGCTACAGGGTGAGGCAGATACGCAGTATTTT
d_call: NA; j_call: TRBJ1-1; clone_size: NA; v_call: TRBV20-1; cdr3_aa: CSAHGGVSNTEAFF; cdr3_nt: TGCAGTGCCCACGGGGGCGTTTCGAACACTGAAGCTTTCTTT
d_call: NA; j_call: TRBJ2-5; clone_size: NA; v_call: TRBV6-5; cdr3_aa: CASSPDGAWTQYF; cdr3_nt: TGTGCCAGCAGCCCGGACGGGGCTTGGACCCAGTACTTC
d_call: NA; j_call: TRBJ2-3; clone_size: NA; v_call: TRBV2; cdr3_aa: CASLLGGFGSTDTQYF; cdr3_nt: TGTGCCAGTCTCCTCGGTGGGTTTGGAAGCACAGATACGCAGTATTTT
d_call: NA; j_call: TRBJ2-7; clone_size: NA; v_call: TRBV6-1; cdr3_aa: CASSEGDTSYEQYF; cdr3_nt: TGTGCCAGCAGTGAAGGCGACACCTCCTACGAGCAGTACTTC
d_call: TRBD1; j_call: TRBJ2-2; clone_size: few; v_call: TRBV20-1; cdr3_aa: CSANRDRVPGELFF; cdr3_nt: TGCAGTGCCAATAGGGACAGGGTACCCGGGGAGCTGTTTTTT
d_call: NA; j_call: TRBJ2-3; clone_size: few; v_call: TRBV25-1; cdr3_aa: CASSEEIETVSTDTQYF; cdr3_nt: TGTGCCAGCAGTGAGGAAATAGAGACAGTCAGCACAGATACGCAGTATTTT
d_call: NA; j_call: TRBJ1-4; clone_size: NA; v_call: TRBV12-3/TRBV12-4; cdr3_aa: CASSSGRGNEKLFF; cdr3_nt: TGTGCCAGCAGCTCTGGGCGGGGAAATGAAAAACTGTTTTTT
d_call: TRBD1; j_call: TRBJ1-1; clone_size: NA; v_call: TRBV12-3/TRBV12-4; cdr3_aa: CASSFSLTGEAFF; cdr3_nt: TGTGCCAGCAGTTTCTCGCTGACAGGGGAGGCTTTCTTT
d_call: NA; j_call: TRBJ1-1; clone_size: NA; v_call: TRBV20-1; cdr3_aa: CSVGAGTEAFF; cdr3_nt: TGCAGTGTGGGCGCTGGGACTGAAGCTTTCTTT
d_call: NA; j_call: TRBJ1-2; clone_size: few; v_call: TRBV12-3/TRBV12-4; cdr3_aa: CASSRHEGGVYGYTF; cdr3_nt: TGTGCCAGCAGTCGACACGAGGGGGGGGTCTATGGCTACACCTTC
d_call: NA; j_call: TRBJ1-1; clone_size: NA; v_call: TRBV11-2; cdr3_aa: CASSLDIEAQAFF; cdr3_nt: TGTGCCAGCAGCTTAGATATTGAGGCCCAAGCTTTCTTT
d_call: TRBD1; j_call: TRBJ2-1; clone_size: few; v_call: TRBV28; cdr3_aa: CASRQGDEQFF; cdr3_nt: TGTGCCAGCAGACAGGGGGATGAGCAGTTCTTC
d_call: TRBD1; j_call: TRBJ1-1; clone_size: NA; v_call: TRBV19; cdr3_aa: CASTDRVWGAFF; cdr3_nt: TGTGCCAGTACTGACAGGGTATGGGGAGCTTTCTTT
d_call: NA; j_call: TRBJ2-1; clone_size: few; v_call: TRBV24-1; cdr3_aa: CATSGAGVVGNEQFF; cdr3_nt: TGTGCCACCTCTGGGGCAGGGGTGGTAGGGAATGAGCAGTTCTTC
d_call: TRBD2; j_call: TRBJ2-1; clone_size: few; v_call: TRBV6-2/TRBV6-3; cdr3_aa: CASRETSGSVNEQFF; cdr3_nt: TGTGCCAGCAGGGAAACTAGCGGGAGCGTCAATGAGCAGTTCTTC
d_call: TRBD1; j_call: TRBJ1-5; clone_size: NA; v_call: TRBV18; cdr3_aa: CAGSLGQGMQPQHF; cdr3_nt: TGTGCCGGCTCACTGGGACAGGGGATGCAGCCCCAGCATTTT
d_call: NA; j_call: TRBJ2-7; clone_size: NA; v_call: TRBV12-3/TRBV12-4; cdr3_aa: CASSLWPGSYEQYF; cdr3_nt: TGTGCCAGCAGTTTATGGCCGGGATCTTACGAGCAGTACTTC
d_call: TRBD1; j_call: TRBJ2-5; clone_size: many; v_call: TRBV27; cdr3_aa: CASSLSGTGKETQYF; cdr3_nt: TGTGCCAGCAGTTTATCCGGGACAGGGAAAGAGACCCAGTACTTC
d_call: NA; j_call: TRBJ2-7; clone_size: NA; v_call: TRBV7-2; cdr3_aa: CASSFWQGPYEQYF; cdr3_nt: TGTGCCAGCAGCTTCTGGCAGGGGCCCTACGAGCAGTACTTC
d_call: TRBD1; j_call: TRBJ2-1; clone_size: few; v_call: TRBV12-3/TRBV12-4; cdr3_aa: CASRDRANNEQFF; cdr3_nt: TGTGCCAGCAGGGACAGGGCTAACAATGAGCAGTTCTTC
d_call: NA; j_call: TRBJ2-5; clone_size: few; v_call: TRBV3-1; cdr3_aa: CASSLTVVQETQYF; cdr3_nt: TGTGCCAGCAGCCTAACCGTCGTCCAAGAGACCCAGTACTTC
d_call: NA; j_call: TRBJ1-1; clone_size: NA; v_call: TRBV12-3/TRBV12-4; cdr3_aa: CASSFPCPSEAFF; cdr3_nt: TGTGCCAGCAGTTTCCCCTGCCCCTCTGAAGCTTTCTTT
d_call: NA; j_call: TRBJ2-5; clone_size: few; v_call: TRBV12-3/TRBV12-4; cdr3_aa: CASSFTGVGQETQYF; cdr3_nt: TGTGCCAGCAGTTTTACGGGAGTAGGGCAAGAGACCCAGTACTTC
d_call: TRBD2; j_call: TRBJ2-3; clone_size: NA; v_call: TRBV7-2; cdr3_aa: CASTFAGGSGDTQYF; cdr3_nt: TGTGCCAGCACCTTTGCGGGAGGGTCAGGGGATACGCAGTATTTT
d_call: TRBD2; j_call: TRBJ2-1; clone_size: many; v_call: TRBV10-1; cdr3_aa: CASSRSGGPRSYNEQFF; cdr3_nt: TGCGCCAGCAGTAGAAGCGGGGGGCCTCGATCCTACAATGAGCAGTTCTTC
d_call: NA; j_call: TRBJ2-7; clone_size: NA; v_call: TRBV20-1; cdr3_aa: CSAAGNSYEQYF; cdr3_nt: TGCAGTGCAGCCGGGAATTCCTACGAGCAGTACTTC
d_call: NA; j_call: TRBJ2-7; clone_size: few; v_call: TRBV7-9; cdr3_aa: CASTIGVEQYF; cdr3_nt: TGTGCCAGCACTATCGGGGTAGAGCAGTACTTC
d_call: TRBD1; j_call: TRBJ1-3; clone_size: few; v_call: TRBV7-9; cdr3_aa: CASSFATGTGVDSGNTIYF; cdr3_nt: TGTGCCAGCAGCTTCGCTACTGGGACAGGTGTGGACTCTGGAAACACCATATATTTT
d_call: NA; j_call: TRBJ2-3; clone_size: NA; v_call: TRBV5-1; cdr3_aa: CASSRQAEDTQYF; cdr3_nt: TGCGCCAGCAGCCGGCAAGCGGAAGATACGCAGTATTTT
d_call: NA; j_call: TRBJ2-1; clone_size: few; v_call: TRBV18; cdr3_aa: CASSPSGYDNEQFF; cdr3_nt: TGTGCCAGCTCACCTTCCGGGTACGACAATGAGCAGTTCTTC
d_call: TRBD1; j_call: TRBJ1-4; clone_size: few; v_call: TRBV20-1; cdr3_aa: CSAGGQPTNEKLFF; cdr3_nt: TGCAGTGCTGGGGGACAGCCAACTAATGAAAAACTGTTTTTT
d_call: NA; j_call: TRBJ1-1; clone_size: NA; v_call: TRBV20-1; cdr3_aa: CSARGPLNTEAFF; cdr3_nt: TGCAGTGCTAGAGGACCGCTGAACACTGAAGCTTTCTTT
d_call: NA; j_call: TRBJ2-5; clone_size: NA; v_call: TRBV5-1; cdr3_aa: CASREQPFQETQYF; cdr3_nt: TGCGCCAGCAGGGAACAGCCATTCCAGGAGACCCAGTACTTC
d_call: NA; j_call: TRBJ2-5; clone_size: few; v_call: TRBV20-1; cdr3_aa: CSARDLRGVRQETQYF; cdr3_nt: TGCAGTGCTAGAGATCTGCGCGGGGTCCGACAAGAGACCCAGTACTTC
d_call: NA; j_call: TRBJ2-2; clone_size: NA; v_call: TRBV12-3/TRBV12-4; cdr3_aa: CASSLEIGGTGELFF; cdr3_nt: TGTGCCAGCAGTTTAGAGATAGGCGGCACCGGGGAGCTGTTTTTT
d_call: TRBD1; j_call: TRBJ2-5; clone_size: few; v_call: TRBV7-2; cdr3_aa: CASSFTGQGTETQYF; cdr3_nt: TGTGCCAGCAGCTTCACCGGACAGGGTACCGAGACCCAGTACTTC
d_call: TRBD2; j_call: TRBJ2-1; clone_size: few; v_call: TRBV10-2; cdr3_aa: CASKAVAGSNEQFF; cdr3_nt: TGCGCCAGCAAGGCGGTAGCGGGGAGCAATGAGCAGTTCTTC
d_call: NA; j_call: TRBJ2-4; clone_size: few; v_call: TRBV7-2; cdr3_aa: CASSPAGGMVKNIQYF; cdr3_nt: TGTGCCAGCAGCCCTGCTGGGGGAATGGTCAAAAACATTCAGTACTTC
d_call: NA; j_call: TRBJ2-3; clone_size: NA; v_call: TRBV27; cdr3_aa: CASSLGSTTSTDTQYF; cdr3_nt: TGTGCCAGCAGTTTAGGGTCAACTACTAGCACAGATACGCAGTATTTT
d_call: NA; j_call: TRBJ1-1; clone_size: few; v_call: TRBV3-1; cdr3_aa: CASSHPNRASFF; cdr3_nt: TGTGCCAGCAGCCATCCTAATCGGGCGTCTTTCTTT
d_call: NA; j_call: TRBJ2-7; clone_size: NA; v_call: TRBV20-1; cdr3_aa: CSARQGTAYEQYF; cdr3_nt: TGCAGTGCTAGACAGGGGACCGCCTACGAGCAGTACTTC
d_call: NA; j_call: TRBJ1-5; clone_size: NA; v_call: TRBV19; cdr3_aa: CASNGVNQPQHF; cdr3_nt: TGTGCCAGTAATGGAGTCAATCAGCCCCAGCATTTT
d_call: TRBD1; j_call: TRBJ2-1; clone_size: NA; v_call: TRBV5-1; cdr3_aa: CASSRSSGTGIYNEQFF; cdr3_nt: TGCGCCAGCAGCCGGTCCTCCGGGACAGGTATATACAATGAGCAGTTCTTC
d_call: TRBD1; j_call: TRBJ2-5; clone_size: NA; v_call: TRBV14; cdr3_aa: CASSQSLLTGAGGTKTQYF; cdr3_nt: TGTGCCAGCAGCCAATCCCTCCTAACTGGGGCAGGGGGCACGAAGACCCAGTACTTC
d_call: NA; j_call: TRBJ2-7; clone_size: NA; v_call: TRBV28; cdr3_aa: CASRQPLSYEQYF; cdr3_nt: TGTGCCAGTCGGCAGCCGCTCTCCTACGAGCAGTACTTC